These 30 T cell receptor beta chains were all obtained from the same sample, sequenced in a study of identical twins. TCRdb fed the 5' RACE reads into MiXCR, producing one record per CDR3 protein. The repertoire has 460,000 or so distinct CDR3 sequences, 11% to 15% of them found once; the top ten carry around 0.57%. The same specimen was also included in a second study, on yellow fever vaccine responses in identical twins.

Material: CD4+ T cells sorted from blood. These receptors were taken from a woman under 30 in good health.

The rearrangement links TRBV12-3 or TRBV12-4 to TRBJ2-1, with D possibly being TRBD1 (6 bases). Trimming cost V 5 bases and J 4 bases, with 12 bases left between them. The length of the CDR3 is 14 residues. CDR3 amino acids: CASSGQFSYNEQFF. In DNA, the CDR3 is TGTGCCAGCAGTGGACAGTTTTCTTACAATGAGCAGTTCTTC.

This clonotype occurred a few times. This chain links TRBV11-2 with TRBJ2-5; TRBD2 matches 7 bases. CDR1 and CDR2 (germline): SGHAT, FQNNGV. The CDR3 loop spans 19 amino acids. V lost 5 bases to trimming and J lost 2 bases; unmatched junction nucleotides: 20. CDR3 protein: CASSPHNTIGGGGQETQYF. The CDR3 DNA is TGTGCCAGCAGCCCGCATAACACCATTGGCGGGGGTGGACAAGAGACCCAGTACTTC. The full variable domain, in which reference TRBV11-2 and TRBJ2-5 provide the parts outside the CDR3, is EAGVAQSPRYKIIEKRQSVAFWCNPISGHATLYWYQQILGQGPKLLIQFQNNGVVDDSQLPKDRFSAERLKGVDSTLKIQPAKLEDSAVYLCASSPHNTIGGGGQETQYFGPGTRLLVL.

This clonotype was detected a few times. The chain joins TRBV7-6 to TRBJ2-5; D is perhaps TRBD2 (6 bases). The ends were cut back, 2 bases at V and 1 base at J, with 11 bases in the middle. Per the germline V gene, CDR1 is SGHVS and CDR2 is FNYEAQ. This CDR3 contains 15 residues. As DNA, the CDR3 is TGTGCCAGCAGCTTACAGCAGGGAGGCCAAGAGACCCAGTACTTC. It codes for CASSLQQGGQETQYF.

The CDR3 coding sequence is TGCGCCAGCAGCTCCGGTGGGGGGAACGAACTGCGGGAGCAGTACTTC. This encodes CASSSGGGNELREQYF. The J gene is TRBJ2-7, the V gene TRBV5-1, with D possibly matching TRBD2 (6 bases). The CDR3 is made up of 16 amino acids. Germline V gives CDR1 SGHRS, CDR2 YFSETQ. Trimming left V 3 bases short and J 7 bases short, with 23 bases between.

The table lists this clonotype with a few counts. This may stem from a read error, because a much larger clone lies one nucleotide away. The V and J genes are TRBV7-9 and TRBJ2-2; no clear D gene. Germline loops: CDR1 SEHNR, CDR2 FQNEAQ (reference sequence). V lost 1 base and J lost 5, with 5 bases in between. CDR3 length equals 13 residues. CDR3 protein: CASSLGKTGELFF. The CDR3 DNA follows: TGTGCCAGCAGCTTAGGGAAGACCGGGGAGCTGTTTTTT. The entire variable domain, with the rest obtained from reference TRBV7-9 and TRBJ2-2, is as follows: DTGVSQNPRHKITKRGQNVTFRCDPISEHNRLYWYRQTLGQGPEFLTYFQNEAQLEKSRLLSDRFSAERPKGSFSTLEIQRTEQGDSAMYLCASSLGKTGELFFGEGSRLTVL.

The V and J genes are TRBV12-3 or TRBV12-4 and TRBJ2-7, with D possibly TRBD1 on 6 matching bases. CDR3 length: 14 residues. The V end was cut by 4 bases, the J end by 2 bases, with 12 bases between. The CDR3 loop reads CASSSPGVTYEQYF. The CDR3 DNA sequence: TGTGCCAGCAGTTCGCCAGGGGTAACCTACGAGCAGTACTTC.

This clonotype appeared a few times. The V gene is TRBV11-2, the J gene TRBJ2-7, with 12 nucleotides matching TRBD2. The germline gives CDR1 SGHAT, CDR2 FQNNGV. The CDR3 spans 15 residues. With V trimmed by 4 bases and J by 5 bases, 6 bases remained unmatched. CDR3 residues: CASSSSTSGSHEQYF. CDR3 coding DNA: TGTGCCAGCAGCTCATCGACTAGCGGGAGCCACGAGCAGTACTTC. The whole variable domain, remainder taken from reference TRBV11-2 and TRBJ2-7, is EAGVAQSPRYKIIEKRQSVAFWCNPISGHATLYWYQQILGQGPKLLIQFQNNGVVDDSQLPKDRFSAERLKGVDSTLKIQPAKLEDSAVYLCASSSSTSGSHEQYFGPGTRLTVT.

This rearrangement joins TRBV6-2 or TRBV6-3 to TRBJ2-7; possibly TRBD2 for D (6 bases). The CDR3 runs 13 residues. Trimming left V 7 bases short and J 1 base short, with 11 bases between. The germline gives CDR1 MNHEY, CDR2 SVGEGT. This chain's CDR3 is CASKGLVSYEQYF. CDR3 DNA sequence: TGTGCCAGCAAGGGACTTGTTTCCTACGAGCAGTACTTC.

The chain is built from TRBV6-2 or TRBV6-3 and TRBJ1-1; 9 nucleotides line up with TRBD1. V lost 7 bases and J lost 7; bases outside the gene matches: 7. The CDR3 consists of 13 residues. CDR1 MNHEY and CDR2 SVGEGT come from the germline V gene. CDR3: CASKLTGGDEAFF. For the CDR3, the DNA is TGTGCCAGCAAGCTGACAGGGGGAGATGAAGCTTTCTTT.

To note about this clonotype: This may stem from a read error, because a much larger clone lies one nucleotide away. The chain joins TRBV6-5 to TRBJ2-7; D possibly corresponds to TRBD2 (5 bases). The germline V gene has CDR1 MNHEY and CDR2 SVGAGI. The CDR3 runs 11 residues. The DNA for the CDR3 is TGTGTCAGCAGTTACGGGAACGAGCAGTACTTC. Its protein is CVSSYGNEQYF.

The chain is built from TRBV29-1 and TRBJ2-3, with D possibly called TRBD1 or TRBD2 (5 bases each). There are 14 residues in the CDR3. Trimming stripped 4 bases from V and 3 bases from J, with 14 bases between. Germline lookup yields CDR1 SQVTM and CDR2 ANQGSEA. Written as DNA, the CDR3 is TGCAGCGTTGTGGGGCTTCGAGGGACAGATACGCAGTATTTT. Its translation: CSVVGLRGTDTQYF.

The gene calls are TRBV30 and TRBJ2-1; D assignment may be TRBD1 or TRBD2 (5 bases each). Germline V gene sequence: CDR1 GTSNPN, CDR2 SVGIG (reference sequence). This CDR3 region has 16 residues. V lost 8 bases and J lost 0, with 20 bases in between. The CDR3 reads CAGDRFSASSYNEQFF. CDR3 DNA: TGTGCCGGGGACCGGTTTTCGGCGAGCTCCTACAATGAGCAGTTCTTC.

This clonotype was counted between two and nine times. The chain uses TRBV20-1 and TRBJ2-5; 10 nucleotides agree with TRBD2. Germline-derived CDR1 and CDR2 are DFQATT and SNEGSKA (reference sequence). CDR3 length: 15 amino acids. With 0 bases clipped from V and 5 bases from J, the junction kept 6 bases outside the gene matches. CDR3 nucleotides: TGCAGTGCTAGAGATCGGAGCGGGGGGGCTGAGACCCAGTACTTC. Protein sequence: CSARDRSGGAETQYF.

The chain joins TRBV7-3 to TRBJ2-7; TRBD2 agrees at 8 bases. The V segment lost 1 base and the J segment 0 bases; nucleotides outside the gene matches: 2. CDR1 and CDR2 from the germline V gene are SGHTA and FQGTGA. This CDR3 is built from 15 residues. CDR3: CASSLSGGNSYEQYF. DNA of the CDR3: TGTGCCAGCAGCTTAAGCGGGGGGAACTCCTACGAGCAGTACTTC.

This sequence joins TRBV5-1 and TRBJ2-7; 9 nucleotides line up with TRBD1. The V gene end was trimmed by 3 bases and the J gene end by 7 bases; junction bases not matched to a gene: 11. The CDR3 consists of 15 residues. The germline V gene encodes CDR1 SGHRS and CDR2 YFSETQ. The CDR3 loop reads CASSSPTGGTEEQYF. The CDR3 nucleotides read TGCGCCAGCAGCTCACCAACAGGGGGCACGGAGGAGCAGTACTTC.

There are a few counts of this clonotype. The CDR3 nucleotides read TGCGCCAGCAGCTCAGCTGGGACTACCGGAGAGACCCAGTACTTC. It codes for CASSSAGTTGETQYF. This rearrangement joins TRBV5-1 to TRBJ2-5; 7 nucleotides align to TRBD2. This CDR3 has 15 amino acids. Germline CDR1 SGHRS, CDR2 YFSETQ. V trimming: 3 bases; J trimming: 4 bases; junction bases outside the gene matches: 9.

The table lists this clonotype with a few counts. The CDR3 spells CASSSKKEDNTGELFF. In DNA, the CDR3 is TGCGCCAGCAGCTCTAAGAAAGAGGATAACACCGGGGAGCTGTTTTTT. V and J are TRBV5-1 and TRBJ2-2; D is unclear. Germline CDR1 reads SGHRS; CDR2 reads YFSETQ. The CDR3 covers 16 residues. V was trimmed by 3 bases and J by 2 bases, leaving 14 bases between them.

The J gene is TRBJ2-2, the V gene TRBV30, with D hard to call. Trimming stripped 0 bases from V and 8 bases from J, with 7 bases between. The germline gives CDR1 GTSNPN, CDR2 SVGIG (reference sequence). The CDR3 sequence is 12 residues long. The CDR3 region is CAWSVRRGELFF. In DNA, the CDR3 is TGTGCCTGGAGTGTACGAAGGGGGGAGCTGTTTTTT.

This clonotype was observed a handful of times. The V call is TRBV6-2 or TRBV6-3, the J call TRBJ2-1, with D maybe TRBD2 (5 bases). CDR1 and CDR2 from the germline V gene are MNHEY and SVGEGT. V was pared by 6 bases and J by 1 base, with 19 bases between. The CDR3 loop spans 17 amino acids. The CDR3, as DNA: TGTGCCAGCAGAAAAGGGCTTCCGGGGAGTTCCTACAATGAGCAGTTCTTC. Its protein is CASRKGLPGSSYNEQFF.

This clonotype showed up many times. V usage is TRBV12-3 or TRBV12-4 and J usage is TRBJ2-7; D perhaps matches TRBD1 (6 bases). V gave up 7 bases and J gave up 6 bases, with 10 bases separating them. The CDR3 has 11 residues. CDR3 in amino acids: CASTQGFEQYF. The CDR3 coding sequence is TGTGCCAGCACCCAGGGGTTCGAGCAGTACTTC.

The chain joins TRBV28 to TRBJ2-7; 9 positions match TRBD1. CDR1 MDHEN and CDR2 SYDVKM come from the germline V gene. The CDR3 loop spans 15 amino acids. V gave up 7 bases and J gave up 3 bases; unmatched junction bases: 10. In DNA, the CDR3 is TGTGCCAGCACCAGAGAGGACAGGGGCATCTACGAGCAGTACTTC. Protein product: CASTREDRGIYEQYF.

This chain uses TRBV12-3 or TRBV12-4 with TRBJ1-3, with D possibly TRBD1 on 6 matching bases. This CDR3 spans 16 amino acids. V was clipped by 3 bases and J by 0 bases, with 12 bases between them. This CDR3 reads CASSFERGSSGNTIYF. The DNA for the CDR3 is TGTGCCAGCAGTTTTGAAAGGGGGAGCTCTGGAAACACCATATATTTT.

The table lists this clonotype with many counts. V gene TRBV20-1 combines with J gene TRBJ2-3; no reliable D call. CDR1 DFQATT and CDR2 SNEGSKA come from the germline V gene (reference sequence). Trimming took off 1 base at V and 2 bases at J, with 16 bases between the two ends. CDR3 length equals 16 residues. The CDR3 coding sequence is TGCAGTGCTAGAGTAGGGCGAGCACAAGTCACAGATACGCAGTATTTT. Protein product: CSARVGRAQVTDTQYF.

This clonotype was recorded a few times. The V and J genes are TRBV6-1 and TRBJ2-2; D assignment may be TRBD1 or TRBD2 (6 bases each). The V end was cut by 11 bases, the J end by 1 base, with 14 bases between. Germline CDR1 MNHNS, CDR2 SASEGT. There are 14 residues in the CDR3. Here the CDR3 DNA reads TGTGCCGGGTTGGGGGGCGGGAACACCGGGGAGCTGTTTTTT. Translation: CAGLGGGNTGELFF.

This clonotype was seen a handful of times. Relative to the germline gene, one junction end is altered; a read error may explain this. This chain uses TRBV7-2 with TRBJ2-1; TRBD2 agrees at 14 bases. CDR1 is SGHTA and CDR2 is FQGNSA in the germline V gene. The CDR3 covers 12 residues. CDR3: CASTAGLAGVIF. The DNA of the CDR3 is TGTGCCAGCACCGCGGGACTAGCGGGGGTTATCTTC. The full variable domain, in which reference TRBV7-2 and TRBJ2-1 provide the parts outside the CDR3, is GAGVSQSPSNKVTEKGKDVELRCDPISGHTALYWYRQSLGQGLEFLIYFQGNSAPDKSGLPSDRFSAERTGGSVSTLTIQRTQQEDSAVYLCASTAGLAGVIFGPGTRLTVL.

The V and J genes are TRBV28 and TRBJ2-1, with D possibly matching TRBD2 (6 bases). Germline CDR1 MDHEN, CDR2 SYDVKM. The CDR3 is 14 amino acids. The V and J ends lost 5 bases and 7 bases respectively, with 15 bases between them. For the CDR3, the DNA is TGTGCCAGCAGTCCCGGGGGTCCCGGGAATGAGCAGTTCTTC. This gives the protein CASSPGGPGNEQFF.

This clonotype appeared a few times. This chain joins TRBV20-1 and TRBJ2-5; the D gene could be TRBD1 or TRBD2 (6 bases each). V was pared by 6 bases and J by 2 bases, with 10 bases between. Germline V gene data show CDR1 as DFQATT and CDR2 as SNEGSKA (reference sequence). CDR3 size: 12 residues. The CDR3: CSAGGLQETQYF. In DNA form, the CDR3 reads TGCAGTGCAGGGGGGCTACAAGAGACCCAGTACTTC.

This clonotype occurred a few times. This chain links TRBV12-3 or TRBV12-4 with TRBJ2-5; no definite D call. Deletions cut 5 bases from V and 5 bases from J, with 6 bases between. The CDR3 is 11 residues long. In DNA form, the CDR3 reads TGTGCCAGCAGTGTTATGGAGACCCAGTACTTC. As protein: CASSVMETQYF.

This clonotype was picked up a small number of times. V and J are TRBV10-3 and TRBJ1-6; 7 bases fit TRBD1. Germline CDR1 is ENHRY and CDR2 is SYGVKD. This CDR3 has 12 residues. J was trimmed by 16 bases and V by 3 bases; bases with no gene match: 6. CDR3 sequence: CAISDTGDRLHF. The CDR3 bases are TGTGCCATCAGTGATACAGGGGATCGGCTCCACTTT.

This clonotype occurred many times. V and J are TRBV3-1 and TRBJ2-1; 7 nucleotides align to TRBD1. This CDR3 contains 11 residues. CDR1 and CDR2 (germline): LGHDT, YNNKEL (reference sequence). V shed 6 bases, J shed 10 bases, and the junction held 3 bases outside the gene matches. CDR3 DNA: TGTGCCAGCAGACGACAGGGAGAGCAGTTCTTC. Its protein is CASRRQGEQFF.